The 12 T cell receptor beta chains below were found in one sample sequenced in a study of CD8 T cells in ankylosing spondylitis. Study conclusions and caveats: Characteristic of ankylosing spondylitis blood, it appeared, was a TCR beta motif comprising several highly homologous variants.

TCRdb reprocessed the 5' RACE reads via MiXCR and lists one record per CDR3 protein. Of 700,000 to 1,000,000 distinct CDR3 sequences in the sample, 12% were seen once. These receptors have no identified antigens. The sequenced sample was blood, either unsorted or a sorted T cell fraction (not recorded which). All receptors derive from a male donor with ankylosing spondylitis.

The rearrangement links TRBV20-1 to TRBJ1-1; D is undetermined. The V gene's germline CDR1 is DFQATT and CDR2 SNEGSKA (reference sequence). The CDR3 loop spans 14 amino acids. Trimming shortened V by 6 bases and J by 0 bases, and 14 bases separated the two germline ends. CDR3 residues: CSAIADKLNTEAFF. CDR3 DNA: TGCAGTGCCATAGCAGACAAATTGAACACTGAAGCTTTCTTT.

The chain joins TRBV9 to TRBJ2-1; 8 bases match TRBD2. The trim removed 5 bases at V and 4 bases at J, leaving 5 bases unmatched. The germline gives CDR1 SGDLS, CDR2 YYNGEE. CDR3 size: 14 residues. The CDR3 bases are TGTGCCAGCAGTTCTAGCGGGCTTTACAATGAGCAGTTCTTC. This sequence encodes CASSSSGLYNEQFF.

This clonotype has a handful of counts. V gene TRBV6-2 or TRBV6-3 combines with J gene TRBJ1-5, with D perhaps matching TRBD1 (5 bases). In germline, CDR1 is MNHEY, CDR2 SVGEGT. V lost 5 bases, J lost 6 bases, and 17 bases lay in between. The CDR3 covers 15 residues. CDR3 loop: CASSNGGFRGQPQHF. CDR3 coding DNA: TGTGCCAGCAGTAACGGGGGGTTTCGGGGTCAGCCCCAGCATTTT.

The V and J genes are TRBV11-1 and TRBJ2-2; D possibly corresponds to TRBD1 (6 bases). V lost 5 bases and J 2 bases, leaving 21 bases between the germline ends. The CDR3 consists of 18 residues. Germline CDR1 reads SGHAT; CDR2 reads FQDESV (reference sequence). CDR3 amino acids: CASSAGARTVENTGELFF. CDR3 DNA: TGTGCCAGCAGCGCAGGGGCCCGGACGGTGGAAAACACCGGGGAGCTGTTTTTT.

This clonotype showed up just a few times. The chain carries TRBV5-1 and TRBJ2-7, with D tentatively TRBD2 (5 bases). The V gene lost 0 bases and the J gene lost 3 bases, with 19 bases spanning the gap. CDR3 length: 17 residues. Germline loops: CDR1 SGHRS, CDR2 YFSETQ. CDR3 amino acids: CASSLDGRTGKRYEQYF. CDR3 nucleotides: TGCGCCAGCAGCTTGGATGGGCGCACGGGAAAACGCTACGAGCAGTACTTC.

This clonotype was seen only a few times. The chain links TRBV6-1 to TRBJ1-6; 10 bases fit TRBD1. The ends lost 8 bases at V and 17 bases at J; junction bases unmatched: 3. The CDR3 totals 10 residues. The germline V gene has CDR1 MNHNS and CDR2 SASEGT. This CDR3 is CASPGQGVHF. The CDR3 DNA is TGTGCCAGCCCCGGACAGGGGGTCCACTTT.

Only a few counts were recorded for this clonotype. The V call is TRBV5-1, the J call TRBJ2-5, with a tentative D call TRBD2 (6 bases). Trimming cost V 3 bases and J 4 bases, with 13 bases left between them. CDR1 is SGHRS, CDR2 YFSETQ, per germline. This CDR3 is built from 14 residues. The CDR3 nucleotides read TGCGCCAGCAGCTGGCCCCGGGAGAGAGAGACCCAGTACTTC. Its protein is CASSWPRERETQYF.

This clonotype was recorded many times. The rearrangement links TRBV7-3 to TRBJ2-1; D might be TRBD1 (6 bases). Germline V lookup: CDR1 SGHTA, CDR2 FQGTGA. The CDR3 extends over 16 amino acids. V was pared by 5 bases and J by 4 bases, with 18 bases between. CDR3 protein: CASSPTPRGGYNEQFF. Here the CDR3 DNA reads TGTGCCAGCAGCCCAACCCCCAGGGGCGGGTACAATGAGCAGTTCTTC. Variable domain in full (rest from reference TRBV7-3 and TRBJ2-1): GAGVSQTPSNKVTEKGKYVELRCDPISGHTALYWYRQSLGQGPEFLIYFQGTGAADDSGLPNDRFFAVRPEGSVSTLKIQRTERGDSAVYLCASSPTPRGGYNEQFFGPGTRLTVL.

The table lists this clonotype with a few counts. This chain connects TRBV12-5 to TRBJ2-4, with 10 positions matching TRBD2. CDR3 length: 14 residues. Germline CDR1 and CDR2: LGHNT and FRNRAP. The junction had 1 base not matched to a gene; V was cut back by 3 bases and J by 5 bases. DNA of the CDR3: TGTGCTAGTGGTTTCGGACTAGCGGAAAACATTCAGTACTTC. As protein: CASGFGLAENIQYF. The full variable domain, rest sourced from reference TRBV12-5 and TRBJ2-4, is DARVTQTPRHKVTEMGQEVTMRCQPILGHNTVFWYRQTMMQGLELLAYFRNRAPLDDSGMPKDRFSAEMPDATLATLKIQPSEPRDSAVYFCASGFGLAENIQYFGAGTRLSVL.

V and J are TRBV7-3 and TRBJ2-3; 9 bases fit TRBD1. Looked up from germline, CDR1 is SGHTA and CDR2 is FQGTGA. This CDR3 has 16 residues. V dropped 5 bases and J dropped 1; count of bases not matched to a gene: 7. The CDR3 region has the DNA TGTGCCAGCAGCGAGGGACAGGGACCGGGCACAGATACGCAGTATTTT. Encoded protein: CASSEGQGPGTDTQYF.

The chain uses TRBV5-1 and TRBJ2-1, with 11 nucleotides matching TRBD2. With V trimmed by 0 bases and J by 7 bases, 6 bases remained unmatched. Germline lookup yields CDR1 SGHRS and CDR2 YFSETQ. This CDR3 is built from 16 residues. CDR3: CASSLAGSGGANEQFF. CDR3 DNA: TGCGCCAGCAGCTTGGCCGGTAGCGGGGGGGCGAATGAGCAGTTCTTC. The variable domain in full, completed from reference TRBV5-1 and TRBJ2-1, reads KAGVTQTPRYLIKTRGQQVTLSCSPISGHRSVSWYQQTPGQGLQFLFEYFSETQRNKGNFPGRFSGRQFSNSRSEMNVSTLELGDSALYLCASSLAGSGGANEQFFGPGTRLTVL.

The CDR3 here is CATSDTNRYEQYF. CDR3 coding DNA: TGTGCCACCAGTGACACAAATCGGTACGAGCAGTACTTC. The V gene is TRBV24-1, the J gene TRBJ2-7; D is unresolved. Germline CDR1 is KGHDR and CDR2 is SFDVKD. Trimming pared 4 bases from V and 4 bases from J, leaving 10 bases between. The CDR3 consists of 13 residues.